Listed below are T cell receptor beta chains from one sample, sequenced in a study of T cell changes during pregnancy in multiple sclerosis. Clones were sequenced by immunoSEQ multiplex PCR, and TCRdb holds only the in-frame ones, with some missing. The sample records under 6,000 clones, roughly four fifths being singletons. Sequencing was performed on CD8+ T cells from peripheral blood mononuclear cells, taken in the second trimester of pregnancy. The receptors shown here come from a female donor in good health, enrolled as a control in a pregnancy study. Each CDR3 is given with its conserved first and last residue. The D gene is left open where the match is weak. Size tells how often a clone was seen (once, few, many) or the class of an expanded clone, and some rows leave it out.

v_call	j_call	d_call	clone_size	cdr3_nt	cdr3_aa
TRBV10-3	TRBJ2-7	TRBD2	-	TGTGCCATCAGTGCTAGCGGGAGTATCTACGAGCAGTACTTC	CAISASGSIYEQYF
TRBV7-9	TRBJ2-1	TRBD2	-	TGTGCCAGCAGCTCGCCGCGGGAGGGCGGGAGCTCCTACAATGAGCAGTTCTTC	CASSSPREGGSSYNEQFF
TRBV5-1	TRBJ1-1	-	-	TGCGCCAGCAGCTTGCCGAGCCCTGAAGCTTTCTTT	CASSLPSPEAFF
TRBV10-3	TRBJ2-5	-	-	TGTGCCACCCAAGAGAGGGAAAAGACCCAGTACTTC	CATQEREKTQYF
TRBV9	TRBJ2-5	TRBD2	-	TGTGCCAGCAGCGCTCGGACTAGCGGACCCCAAGAGACCCAGTACTTC	CASSARTSGPQETQYF
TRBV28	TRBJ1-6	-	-	TGTGCCAGCAAGAAGCGGGTACGCTCACCCCTCCACTTT	CASKKRVRSPLHF
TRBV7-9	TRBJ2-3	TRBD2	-	TGTGCCAGCAGCTCCGTAGCGGGAGTTACCACAGATACGCAGTATTTT	CASSSVAGVTTDTQYF
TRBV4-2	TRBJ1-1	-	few	TGTGCCAGCAGCCAAGAGGCTGGGGGGGACACTGAAGCTTTCTTT	CASSQEAGGDTEAFF
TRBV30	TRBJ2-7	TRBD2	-	TGTGCCTGGAGTCGCCTAGCGGGGTCCTACGAGCAGTACTTC	CAWSRLAGSYEQYF
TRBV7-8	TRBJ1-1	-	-	TGTGCCAGCCATTCAGGGGACACTGAAGCTTTCTTT	CASHSGDTEAFF
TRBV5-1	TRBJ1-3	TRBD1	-	TGCGCCAGCAGCCAGGACAGGGCTGGAAACACCATATATTTT	CASSQDRAGNTIYF
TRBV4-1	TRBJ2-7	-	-	TGCGCCAGCAGCCAAGATATAACGGGAGCGTCCTACGAGCAGTACTTC	CASSQDITGASYEQYF
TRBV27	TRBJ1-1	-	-	TGTGCCAGCAGTTTGGGGACATTTAATATGGGCACTGAAGCTTTCTTT	CASSLGTFNMGTEAFF
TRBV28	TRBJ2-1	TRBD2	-	TGTGCCAGCAGCCTGGGGACTAGCGGGAGGGCCAGGGATGAGCAGTTCTTC	CASSLGTSGRARDEQFF
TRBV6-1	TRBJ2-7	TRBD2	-	TGTGCCAGCAGTCCCGGGACTAGCGGATACGAGCAGTACTTC	CASSPGTSGYEQYF
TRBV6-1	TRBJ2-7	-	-	TGTGCCAGCAGTGACCCCTCCGTCCAGGGACACGAAGCCTACGAGCAGTACTTC	CASSDPSVQGHEAYEQYF